One sample yielded the 4 T cell receptor beta chains listed below, sequenced in a study of T cells in localized non-small cell lung cancer. TCRdb's copy holds only in-frame clones and misses some; the assay was immunoSEQ multiplex PCR. Here the sample spans 2,000 to 3,000 clones, 30% to 40% being singletons. This specimen was lung tumor tissue, taken before any cancer treatment. The receptors were gathered from a man aged 35-75 years with stage II lung adenocarcinoma.

As to this clone: At one boundary the junction diverges from the germline segment, which might be a read error. This chain joins TRBV29-1 and TRBJ1-1; possible D gene TRBD1, 6 bases. This CDR3 contains 13 residues. Germline V gives CDR1 SQVTM, CDR2 ANQGSEA. The CDR3 DNA sequence: TGCAGCGCTTCTGGGGGCGCAAACATTGAAGCTTTCTTT. Encoded protein: CSASGGANIEAFF.

The chain couples TRBV10-3 to TRBJ2-3; D remains ambiguous. Trimming shortened V by 0 bases and J by 5 bases, and 3 bases separated the two germline ends. This CDR3 has 12 residues. CDR1 ENHRY and CDR2 SYGVKD come from the germline V gene. DNA of the CDR3: TGTGCCATCAGTGAGTCGGTAGATACGCAGTATTTT. This translates into CAISESVDTQYF.

The chain has TRBV9 and TRBJ2-7, with D perhaps TRBD1 or TRBD2 (6 bases each). This CDR3 has 17 residues. Germline CDR1 SGDLS, CDR2 YYNGEE. V was trimmed by 4 bases and J by 0 bases, leaving 20 bases between them. Here the CDR3 DNA reads TGTGCCAGCAGCTTCAGCAAAGGGGGGATATTCTCCTACGAGCAGTACTTC. It yields the protein CASSFSKGGIFSYEQYF.

The rearrangement links TRBV6-8 to TRBJ2-2; 9 bases agree with TRBD2. Per germline, CDR1 MNHGY and CDR2 SAAAGT. CDR3 length: 17 amino acids. J gave up 9 bases and V 2 bases, and 13 bases lay outside the gene matches. CDR3 coding DNA: TGTGCCAGCAGTTACGCCGCCTGGAGCGGGGGGACGAGGGAGCTGTTTTTT. Amino acids: CASSYAAWSGGTRELFF.